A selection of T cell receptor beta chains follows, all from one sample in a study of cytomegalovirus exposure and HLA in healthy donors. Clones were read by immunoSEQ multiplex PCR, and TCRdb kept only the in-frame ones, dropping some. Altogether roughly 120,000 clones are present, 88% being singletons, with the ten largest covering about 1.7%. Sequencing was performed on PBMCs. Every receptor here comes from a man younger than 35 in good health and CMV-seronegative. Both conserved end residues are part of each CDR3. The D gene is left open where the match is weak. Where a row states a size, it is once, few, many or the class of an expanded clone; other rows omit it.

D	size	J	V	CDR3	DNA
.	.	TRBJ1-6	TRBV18	CASSPLGRKPLSSYNSPLHF	TGTGCCAGCTCACCATTGGGCAGGAAACCCCTAAGCTCCTATAATTCACCCCTCCACTTT
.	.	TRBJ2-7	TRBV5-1	CAGGRDLYEQYF	TGCGCCGGAGGGCGCGACCTCTACGAGCAGTACTTC
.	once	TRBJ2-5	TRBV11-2	CASSEERGETQYF	TGTGCCAGCAGCGAAGAAAGGGGAGAGACCCAGTACTTC
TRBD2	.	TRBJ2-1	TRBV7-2	CASSTRLAGTRGEQFF	TGTGCCAGCAGCACTAGACTAGCGGGAACTAGGGGTGAGCAGTTCTTC
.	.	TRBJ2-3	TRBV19	CASSIRSSNTYTDTQYF	TGTGCCAGTAGTATAAGGAGCTCTAATACCTACACAGATACGCAGTATTTT
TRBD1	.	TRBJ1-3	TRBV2	CASSPGQVAGNTIYF	TGTGCCAGCAGTCCTGGACAGGTAGCCGGAAACACCATATATTTT
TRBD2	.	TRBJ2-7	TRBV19	CASSGTSRPYEQYF	TGTGCCAGTAGCGGGACTAGCAGGCCCTACGAGCAGTACTTC
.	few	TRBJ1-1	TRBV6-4	CASSDQMNTEAFF	TGTGCCAGCAGTGACCAGATGAACACTGAAGCTTTCTTT
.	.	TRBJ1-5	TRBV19	CASGIRQAQHF	TGTGCCAGTGGTATTAGACAGGCCCAGCATTTT
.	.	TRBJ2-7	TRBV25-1	CASRDNTGNEQYF	TGTGCCAGCAGAGACAATACAGGGAACGAGCAGTACTTC
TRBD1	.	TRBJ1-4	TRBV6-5	CASSYGGGPTNEKLFF	TGTGCCAGCAGTTACGGAGGGGGCCCAACTAATGAAAAACTGTTTTTT
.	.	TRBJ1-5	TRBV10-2	CASSDGRNRSDMSVDQPQHF	TGCGCCAGCAGTGACGGCCGGAACAGGTCTGATATGTCTGTCGATCAGCCCCAGCATTTT
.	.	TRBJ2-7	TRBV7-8	CASSWLIEPSYEQYF	TGTGCCAGCAGCTGGTTAATCGAGCCGTCCTACGAGCAGTACTTC
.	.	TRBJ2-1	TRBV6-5	CASSYNRGGNEQFF	TGTGCCAGCAGTTACAACAGGGGAGGCAATGAGCAGTTCTTC
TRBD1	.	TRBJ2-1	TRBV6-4	CASSDQQGTEQFF	TGTGCCAGCAGTGACCAACAGGGGACCGAGCAGTTCTTC
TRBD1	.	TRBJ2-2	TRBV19	CASSRGTGRRRGELFF	TGTGCCAGTAGTAGAGGGACAGGGAGACGTCGGGGGGAGCTGTTTTTT
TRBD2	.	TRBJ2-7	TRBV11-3	CASSLSLAGEHEQYF	TGTGCCAGCAGCCTTAGTCTAGCGGGAGAGCACGAGCAGTACTTC
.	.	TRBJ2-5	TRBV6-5	CASRSGLETQYF	TGTGCCAGCAGGTCGGGGTTGGAGACCCAGTACTTC
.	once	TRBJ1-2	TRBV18	CASSPFAGNANYGYTF	TGTGCCAGCTCACCCTTTGCGGGAAACGCTAACTATGGCTACACCTTC
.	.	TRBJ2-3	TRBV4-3	CASSQGQGLGLWYF	TGCGCCAGCAGCCAAGGTCAGGGTTTGGGTCTTTGGTATTTT
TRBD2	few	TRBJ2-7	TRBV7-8	CASSIQREGYEQYF	TGTGCCAGCAGCATTCAGCGGGAGGGTTACGAGCAGTACTTC
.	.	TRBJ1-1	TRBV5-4	CASSSHLGGASEAFF	TGTGCCAGCAGCTCCCACCTGGGGGGGGCCTCTGAAGCTTTCTTT
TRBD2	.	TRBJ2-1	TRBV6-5	CASRNKGLVNEQFF	TGTGCCAGCAGAAACAAGGGACTAGTCAATGAGCAGTTCTTC
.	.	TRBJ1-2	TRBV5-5	CASSRASGGYGYTF	TGTGCCAGCAGTCGCGCGTCTGGAGGCTATGGCTACACCTTC
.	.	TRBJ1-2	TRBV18	CASSRSGQLYGYTF	TGTGCCAGCTCACGCTCCGGACAGCTCTATGGCTACACCTTC
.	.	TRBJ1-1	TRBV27	CASSPAAGRNAEAFF	TGTGCCAGCAGCCCCGCCGCAGGGCGAAATGCTGAAGCTTTCTTT
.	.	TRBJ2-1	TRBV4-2	CASRQITGNEQFF	TGTGCCAGCAGACAAATCACAGGCAATGAGCAGTTCTTC
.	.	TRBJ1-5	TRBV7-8	CASSLGFKAPRGNQPQHF	TGTGCCAGCAGCTTAGGGTTCAAGGCCCCGAGGGGCAATCAGCCCCAGCATTTT
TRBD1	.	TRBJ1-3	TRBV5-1	CASSLGRQGWSSGNTIYF	TGCGCCAGCAGCTTGGGCAGACAGGGTTGGAGCTCTGGAAACACCATATATTTT
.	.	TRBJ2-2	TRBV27	CASTPGWDTGELFF	TGTGCCAGCACTCCAGGGTGGGACACCGGGGAGCTGTTTTTT
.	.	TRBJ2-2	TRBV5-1	CASSIIGGNTGELFF	TGCGCCAGCAGCATTATCGGGGGTAACACCGGGGAGCTGTTTTTT
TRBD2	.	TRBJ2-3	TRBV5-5	CASFYRLAGGRTDTQYF	TGTGCCAGCTTCTACCGCCTAGCGGGAGGACGCACAGATACGCAGTATTTT
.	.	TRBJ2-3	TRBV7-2	CASSLGARDTQYF	TGTGCCAGCAGCTTGGGGGCTCGAGATACGCAGTATTTT
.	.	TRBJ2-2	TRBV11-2	CASRKPGLNTGELFF	TGTGCCAGCAGGAAACCGGGACTCAACACCGGGGAGCTGTTTTTT
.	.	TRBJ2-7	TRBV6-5	CASSYSTGLVEQYF	TGTGCCAGCAGTTACTCCACAGGGCTGGTCGAGCAGTACTTC
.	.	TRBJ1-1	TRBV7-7	CASSLDRDTEAFF	TGTGCCAGCAGCTTAGATCGGGACACTGAAGCTTTCTTT
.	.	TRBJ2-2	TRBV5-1	CASNSGENTGELFF	TGCGCCAGCAACTCCGGTGAGAACACCGGGGAGCTGTTTTTT
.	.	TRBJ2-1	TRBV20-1	CSAEEGEQFF	TGCAGTGCTGAGGAGGGTGAGCAGTTCTTC
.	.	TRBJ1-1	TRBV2	CANPNRPQGSTEAFF	TGTGCCAACCCCAACAGACCCCAGGGGAGCACTGAAGCTTTCTTT
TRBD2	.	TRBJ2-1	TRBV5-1	CASSAGDRGLVREWFF	TGCGCCAGCAGCGCCGGAGATCGGGGATTGGTGCGGGAGTGGTTCTTC
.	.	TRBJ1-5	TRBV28	CASLAGGFQPQHF	TGTGCCAGCCTAGCGGGGGGGTTTCAGCCCCAGCATTTT
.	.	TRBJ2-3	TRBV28	CASSILGSTDTQYF	TGTGCCAGCAGCATCCTAGGATCCACAGATACGCAGTATTTT
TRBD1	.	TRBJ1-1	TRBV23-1	CASSQSRTGRNTEAFF	TGCGCCAGCAGTCAATCTCGGACAGGCCGGAACACTGAAGCTTTCTTT
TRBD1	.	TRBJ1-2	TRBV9	CASSVRDSYNYGYTF	TGTGCCAGCAGCGTTAGGGACAGCTATAACTATGGCTACACCTTC
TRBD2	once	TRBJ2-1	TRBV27	CASSLSTSGIYNEQFF	TGTGCCAGCAGTTTATCGACTAGCGGGATATACAATGAGCAGTTCTTC
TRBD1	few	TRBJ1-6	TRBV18	CASTTARTGAFDF	TGTGCCAGCACGACAGCCCGAACAGGGGCGTTCGACTTT